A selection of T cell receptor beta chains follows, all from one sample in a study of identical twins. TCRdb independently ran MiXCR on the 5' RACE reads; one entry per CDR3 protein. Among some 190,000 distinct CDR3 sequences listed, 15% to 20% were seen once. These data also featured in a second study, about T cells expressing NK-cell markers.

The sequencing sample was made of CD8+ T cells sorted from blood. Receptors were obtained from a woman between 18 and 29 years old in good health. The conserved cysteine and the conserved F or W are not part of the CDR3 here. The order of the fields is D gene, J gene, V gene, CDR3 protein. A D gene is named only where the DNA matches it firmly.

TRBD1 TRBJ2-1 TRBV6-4 ASSDWGTGVNEQF
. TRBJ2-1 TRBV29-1 SVEGRHNEQF
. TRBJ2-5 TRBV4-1 ASSQGFTPSD
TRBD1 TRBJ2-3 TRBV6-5 ASSYLGGGTDTQY
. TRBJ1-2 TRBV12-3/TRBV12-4 ASGTSIVYT
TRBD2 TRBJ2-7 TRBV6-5 ASSYRRGRYEQY
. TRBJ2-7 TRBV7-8 ASRESYEQY
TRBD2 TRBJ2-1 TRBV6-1 ASRRPQLAGPNEQF
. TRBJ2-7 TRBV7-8 ASSRTQGSGGPYEQY
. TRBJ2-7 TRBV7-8 ASSESGEVYEQY
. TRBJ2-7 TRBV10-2 ASSGGGVAYEQY
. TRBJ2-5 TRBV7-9 ASSLALSETQY
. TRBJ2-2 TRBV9 ASSVASGPNTGELF
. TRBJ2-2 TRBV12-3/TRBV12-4 ASSFSNTGELF
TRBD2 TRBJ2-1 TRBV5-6 ASSAGRGKQF
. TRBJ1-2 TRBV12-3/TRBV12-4 ASSPGYYGYT
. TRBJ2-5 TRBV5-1 ASSYPGTEMETQY
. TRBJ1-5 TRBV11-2 ASSFPGENQPQH
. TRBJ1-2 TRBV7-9 ADRPYGYT
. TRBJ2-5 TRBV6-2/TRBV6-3 ASYSARQETQY
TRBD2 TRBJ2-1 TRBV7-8 ASNLAGGSNEQF
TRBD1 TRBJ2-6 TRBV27 ASKGQGGSGANVLT
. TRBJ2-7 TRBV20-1 SASPTTYEQY
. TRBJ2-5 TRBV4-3 ASSQWPEETQY
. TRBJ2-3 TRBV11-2 ASSLETNPSTDTQY
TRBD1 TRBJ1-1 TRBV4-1 ASSQEGGQVNTEAF
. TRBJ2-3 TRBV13 ASSLAGETSTDTQY
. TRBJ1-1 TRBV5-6 ASSWGDTEAF
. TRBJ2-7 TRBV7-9 ASSAAGTYEQY
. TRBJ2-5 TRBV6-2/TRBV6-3 ASTQLVEETQY
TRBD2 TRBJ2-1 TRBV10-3 ATRQTSGKVDEQF
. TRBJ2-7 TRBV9 ASSVDSRSYEQY
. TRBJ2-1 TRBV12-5 ASASGGPYNEQF
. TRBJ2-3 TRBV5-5 ASSSLETDTQY
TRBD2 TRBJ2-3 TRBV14 ASSQDPGGRNTQY
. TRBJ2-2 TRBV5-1 ASSLVGARGTGELF
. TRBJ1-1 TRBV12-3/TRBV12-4 ASTPTDNTEAF
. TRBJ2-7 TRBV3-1 ASSPHYRDIGYEQY
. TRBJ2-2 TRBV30 AWSVGDPGELF
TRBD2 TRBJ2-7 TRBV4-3 ASSQSAGGRYEQY
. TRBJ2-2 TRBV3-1 ASSLARGQPRTGELF
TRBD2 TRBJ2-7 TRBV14 ASSQGSGGPYGEQY
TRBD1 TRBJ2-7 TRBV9 ASSAGTGIPEQY
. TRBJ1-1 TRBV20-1 SASDQGMITEAF
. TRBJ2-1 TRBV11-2 ASSPDEQF
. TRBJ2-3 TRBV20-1 SARVSGFLTDTQY
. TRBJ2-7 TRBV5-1 ASSFGGLPYEQY
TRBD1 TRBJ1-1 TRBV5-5 ASNSGGPGTEAF